These 25 T cell receptor beta chains share one sample of origin, sequenced in a study of T cell responses to AZD1222 COVID-19 vaccine. The protocol was immunoSEQ multiplex PCR, while the TCRdb copy is restricted to in-frame clones and leaves out a portion. The sample lists roughly 190,000 clones, about 92% occurring once. Material: peripheral blood, obtained 28 days after the second dose of the MenACWY control vaccine. The receptor source for this set is an adult who received the MenACWY meningococcal vaccine as a control.

CDR3 amino acids: CASSLGSGLGRNEQYF. In DNA form, the CDR3 reads TGTGCCAGCAGCTTAGGATCGGGACTAGGGCGCAACGAGCAGTACTTC. The V gene is TRBV11-3, the J gene TRBJ2-7, with 8 bases that match TRBD2. Per the germline V gene, CDR1 is SGHNT and CDR2 is YENEEA. With V trimmed by 1 base and J by 5 bases, 10 bases remained unmatched. This CDR3 has 16 residues.

V and J are TRBV6-1 and TRBJ1-2; 12 positions match TRBD1. The V segment lost 4 bases and the J segment 4 bases; nucleotides outside the gene matches: 10. This CDR3 has 17 amino acids. Germline assignment: CDR1 MNHNS and CDR2 SASEGT. In DNA form, the CDR3 reads TGTGCCAGCAGTGCCACGGGACAGGGGGCCGGTAGCTATGGCTACACCTTC. This encodes CASSATGQGAGSYGYTF.

CDR3 region: CASSTLVDKTEAFF. Here the CDR3 DNA reads TGTGCCAGTAGTACCCTGGTGGATAAAACTGAAGCTTTCTTT. This sequence joins TRBV19 and TRBJ1-1; D ambiguous. The ends were cut back, 4 bases at V and 5 bases at J, with 14 bases in the middle. The V gene's germline CDR1 is LNHDA and CDR2 SQIVND (reference sequence). There are 14 residues in the CDR3.

A note on this clone: The sample carries other DNA sequences with the same CDR3. The chain uses TRBV11-1 and TRBJ1-5; TRBD1 might be the D (5 bases). V was shortened by 3 bases and J by 1 base, with 7 bases between the two germline ends. Germline lookup yields CDR1 SGHAT and CDR2 FQDESV (reference sequence). This CDR3 has 14 residues. The CDR3 region is CASSLEGSNQPQHF. As DNA, the CDR3 is TGTGCCAGCAGCTTGGAGGGGAGCAATCAGCCCCAGCATTTT.

The rearrangement links TRBV9 to TRBJ2-1; 9 bases line up with TRBD2. The V gene end was trimmed by 3 bases and the J gene end by 4 bases; junction bases not matched to a gene: 5. Germline assignment: CDR1 SGDLS and CDR2 YYNGEE. This CDR3 region has 15 residues. Here the CDR3 reads CASSATGLAYNEQFF. CDR3 DNA: TGTGCCAGCAGCGCAACGGGACTAGCATACAATGAGCAGTTCTTC.

The CDR3 sequence: CASRSNRAQFF. The CDR3 nucleotides are TGTGCCAGTAGGAGTAACAGGGCCCAGTTCTTC. This rearrangement joins TRBV19 to TRBJ2-1; tentative D call: TRBD1 (6 bases). The V and J ends lost 6 bases and 13 bases respectively, with 13 bases between them. The CDR3 consists of 11 residues. The germline gives CDR1 LNHDA, CDR2 SQIVND (reference sequence).

The CDR3 sequence is CASSPAGGNEKLFF. CDR3 nucleotides: TGTGCCAGCAGCCCGGCCGGGGGGAACGAAAAACTGTTTTTT. The chain is built from TRBV28 and TRBJ1-4; weak D call: TRBD1 (5 bases). Per germline, CDR1 MDHEN and CDR2 SYDVKM. Trimming removed 6 bases at V and 8 bases at J, with 16 bases between. The CDR3 is 14 residues long.

The V and J genes are TRBV27 and TRBJ2-7; D is uncertain. The germline V and J ends were trimmed by 3 bases and 6 bases, with 12 bases remaining between them. This CDR3 has 13 amino acids. CDR1 and CDR2 from the germline V gene are MNHEY and SMNVEV (reference sequence). The CDR3 is CASSFPNSPEQYF. The DNA for the CDR3 is TGTGCCAGCAGTTTTCCGAACTCCCCCGAGCAGTACTTC.

The chain couples TRBV11-2 to TRBJ2-7, with 10 bases fitting TRBD2. CDR3 length: 15 amino acids. Germline CDR1 reads SGHAT; CDR2 reads FQNNGV. V was clipped by 7 bases and J by 1 base; unmatched bases: 7. CDR3 in amino acids: CASTRGTSASYEQYF. The CDR3 DNA follows: TGTGCCAGCACCCGCGGGACTAGCGCGTCCTACGAGCAGTACTTC.

The chain uses TRBV7-2 and TRBJ2-7; D is unclear. The length of the CDR3 is 12 residues. CDR1 SGHTA and CDR2 FQGNSA come from the germline V gene. V lost 2 bases to trimming and J lost 4 bases, with 6 bases between them. The DNA for the CDR3 is TGTGCCAGCAGCTTATCTCTTTACGAGCAGTACTTC. It codes for CASSLSLYEQYF.

V gene TRBV4-2 combines with J gene TRBJ2-2; the D gene is possibly TRBD2 (6 bases). The V and J ends lost 5 bases and 5 bases respectively, with 18 bases between them. The germline V gene has CDR1 LGHNA and CDR2 YNFKEQ. The CDR3 has 16 amino acids. In DNA form, the CDR3 reads TGTGCCAGCAGCTCCTGGGTCGGGAGCGGAACCGGGGAGCTGTTTTTT. Translated, it gives CASSSWVGSGTGELFF.

This clone showed up just once. J is TRBJ1-1 and V is TRBV6-6; D is unclear. CDR3 size: 13 residues. Deletions cut 7 bases from V and 0 bases from J, with 9 bases between. Germline V lookup: CDR1 MNHNY, CDR2 SVGAGI (reference sequence). The CDR3 nucleotides read TGTGCCAGCACCGAACCCGTGAACACTGAAGCTTTCTTT. Its protein is CASTEPVNTEAFF.

Details on this clone: As the CDR3 is not closed by the conserved phenylalanine or tryptophan, this likely results from a read error. The DNA is omitted, as the CDR3 cannot be located on it reliably, and the CDR3 follows TCRdb's listing. The rearrangement uses TRBV12-3 or TRBV12-4 and TRBJ1-3. Ends included, the CDR3 has 11 residues. CDR3 protein: CASSLGVYQLL.

This sequence joins TRBV27 and TRBJ2-7; 12 positions agree with TRBD2. With 1 base clipped from V and 6 bases from J, the junction kept 7 bases outside the gene matches. The CDR3 spans 16 residues. Germline CDR1 MNHEY, CDR2 SMNVEV (reference sequence). The CDR3 loop is CASSLLASGRVGEQYF. CDR3 nucleotide sequence: TGTGCCAGCAGTTTATTGGCTAGCGGGAGGGTGGGCGAGCAGTACTTC.

The rearrangement uses TRBV6-2 or TRBV6-3 and TRBJ2-7; TRBD2 agrees at 8 bases. This CDR3 has 18 amino acids. V was pared by 0 bases and J by 6 bases, with 16 bases of the junction left unmatched. CDR1 is MNHEY, CDR2 SVGEGT, per germline. CDR3 amino acids: CASSYSITQLREGLEQYF. The CDR3, as DNA: TGTGCCAGCAGTTACTCGATCACCCAATTACGGGAGGGCCTCGAGCAGTACTTC.

This rearrangement joins TRBV5-4 to TRBJ2-6; TRBD1 matches 9 bases. The germline V gene encodes CDR1 SGHNT and CDR2 YYREEE (reference sequence). The CDR3 totals 19 residues. Trimming removed 3 bases from V and 0 bases from J; junction bases left unmatched: 10. This CDR3 reads CASSSQQGAPVSGANVLTF. The CDR3 DNA follows: TGTGCCAGCAGCTCACAACAGGGGGCCCCCGTCTCTGGGGCCAACGTCCTGACTTTC.

The chain joins TRBV7-2 to TRBJ1-2, with D possibly being TRBD1 (6 bases). This CDR3 is 16 amino acids long. With 8 bases removed from V and 0 bases from J, the gap between germline ends came to 19 bases. The V gene's germline CDR1 is SGHTA and CDR2 FQGNSA. The DNA of the CDR3 is TGTGCCAGCGCCACAGGGACGGGGTTAGCTAACTATGGCTACACCTTC. Protein: CASATGTGLANYGYTF.

The rearrangement joins TRBV10-3 to TRBJ2-2; 7 nucleotides match TRBD1. Germline CDR1 ENHRY, CDR2 SYGVKD. Germline trimming cut 3 bases from V and 4 bases from J; bases unmatched to any gene: 8. The CDR3 runs to 16 residues. The CDR3 sequence is CAISDSLTGRTGELFF. CDR3 nucleotide sequence: TGTGCCATCAGTGATTCTTTGACAGGGCGCACCGGGGAGCTGTTTTTT.

The rearrangement joins TRBV5-6 to TRBJ2-2, with 8 positions matching TRBD2. From germline, CDR1 is SGHDT and CDR2 YYEEEE. This CDR3 is built from 16 residues. Trimming removed 2 bases from V and 0 bases from J; junction bases left unmatched: 3. The CDR3 reads CASSLTSGTNTGELFF. The CDR3 DNA is TGTGCCAGCAGCTTAACTAGCGGTACGAACACCGGGGAGCTGTTTTTT.

The chain employs TRBV19 and TRBJ1-5, with D hard to call. V was pared by 7 bases and J by 0 bases, with 10 bases between. Germline CDR1 reads LNHDA; CDR2 reads SQIVND (reference sequence). This CDR3 has 14 residues. The CDR3 nucleotides read TGTGCCAGTACCCGTCAGACTAGCAATCAGCCCCAGCATTTT. Translating it yields CASTRQTSNQPQHF.

The chain has TRBV29-1 and TRBJ1-4, with D possibly matching TRBD1 (5 bases). In germline, CDR1 is SQVTM, CDR2 ANQGSEA. Trimming took off 7 bases at V and 6 bases at J, with 12 bases between the two ends. The CDR3 extends over 12 amino acids. CDR3 sequence: CSGSGGDEKLFF. The CDR3 nucleotides are TGCAGCGGCAGTGGGGGGGATGAAAAACTGTTTTTT.

The V and J genes are TRBV29-1 and TRBJ1-1; D perhaps matches TRBD1 (6 bases). The CDR3 is made up of 12 amino acids. CDR1 is SQVTM, CDR2 ANQGSEA, per germline. Trimming stripped 7 bases from V and 4 bases from J, with 13 bases between. In nucleotides, the CDR3 is TGCAGCGGACAGGAAGAGGGCACTGAAGCTTTCTTT. Its protein product is CSGQEEGTEAFF.

This chain joins TRBV24-1 and TRBJ1-1; 7 nucleotides agree with TRBD1. The CDR3 consists of 14 residues. CDR1 is KGHDR, CDR2 SFDVKD, per germline. J was trimmed by 10 bases and V by 4 bases; bases with no gene match: 11. The CDR3 here is CATSDPDDRDRAFF. CDR3 bases: TGTGCCACCAGTGACCCAGATGACAGGGACAGAGCTTTCTTT.

This chain joins TRBV9 and TRBJ1-2, with D perhaps matching TRBD1 (6 bases). Germline CDR1 SGDLS, CDR2 YYNGEE. Between the trimmed V and J ends, which lost 0 bases and 4 bases, there was a span of 16 bases. This CDR3 is 16 amino acids long. The CDR3 nucleotides read TGTGCCAGCAGCGTAGCTACAGGGCAGGGAGGCTATGGCTACACCTTC. Protein: CASSVATGQGGYGYTF.

The chain carries TRBV19 and TRBJ1-1; no reliable D call. This CDR3 has 13 amino acids. Germline V gene sequence: CDR1 LNHDA, CDR2 SQIVND (reference sequence). V lost 3 bases, J lost 6 bases, and 11 bases lay in between. CDR3 nucleotide sequence: TGTGCCAGTAGTATTGGAGGACTCGCTGAAGCTTTCTTT. Protein product: CASSIGGLAEAFF.